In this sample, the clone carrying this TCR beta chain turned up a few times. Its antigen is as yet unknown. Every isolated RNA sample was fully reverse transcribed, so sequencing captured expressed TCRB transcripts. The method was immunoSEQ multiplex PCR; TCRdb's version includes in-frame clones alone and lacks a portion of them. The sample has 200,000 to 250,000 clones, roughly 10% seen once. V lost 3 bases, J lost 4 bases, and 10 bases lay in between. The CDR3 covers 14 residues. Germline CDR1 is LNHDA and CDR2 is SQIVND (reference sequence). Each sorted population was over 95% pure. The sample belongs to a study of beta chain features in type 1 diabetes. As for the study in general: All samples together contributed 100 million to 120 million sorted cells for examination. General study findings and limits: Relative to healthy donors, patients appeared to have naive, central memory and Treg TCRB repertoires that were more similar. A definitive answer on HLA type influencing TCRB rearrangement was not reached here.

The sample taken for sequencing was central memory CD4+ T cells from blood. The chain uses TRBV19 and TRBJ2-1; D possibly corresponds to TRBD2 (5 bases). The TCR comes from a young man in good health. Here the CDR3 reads CASSIPGLYNEQFF. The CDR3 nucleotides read TGTGCCAGTAGTATCCCCGGACTTTACAATGAGCAGTTCTTC.